The TCR beta chain under discussion was sequenced for a study of shared clonotypes between healthy human individuals. Study-wide results and caveats: In general, naive subsets displayed greater estimated richness than memory subsets did.

In regard to this clone: No antigen is known for it.

The method was immunoSEQ multiplex PCR; TCRdb's version includes in-frame clones alone and lacks a portion of them. The sample includes roughly 1,100,000 clones, 60% to 80% seen only once; the top ten take about 1.5%. The V gene lost 0 bases and the J gene lost 4 bases, with 12 bases spanning the gap. Germline CDR1 is MGHRA and CDR2 is YSYEKL. This CDR3 spans 15 amino acids. The chain couples TRBV4-1 to TRBJ1-1; D gene ambiguous. The sample was memory CD4+ T cells sorted from blood. Described subset: CD45RA-negative fraction. This clonotype was obtained from a man younger than 35 in good health. The CDR3 reads CASSQDGGRGTEAFF. In DNA form, the CDR3 reads TGCGCCAGCAGCCAAGATGGCGGGCGGGGCACTGAAGCTTTCTTT.